The TCR beta chain described here comes from a study of CD8+CD57+ T cells in acquired aplastic anemia. A remark on this clonotype: Compared with germline, one end of the junction differs, possibly owing to a read error.

CDR3 and TCR beta VDJ profiling relied on genomic DNA as the template. From the reads, TCRdb called clonotypes with MiXCR, one entry per CDR3 protein. This table holds under 200,000 distinct CDR3 sequences, roughly 43% found once. In patients chosen for sequencing, flow cytometry had shown CD8+CD57+ cell expansion. The CDR3 length is 15 residues. Per the germline V gene, CDR1 is ENHRY and CDR2 is SYGVKD. The sequencing input was sorted CD4+, CD8+, or CD8+CD57+ T cells (not recorded which) from PBMCs. The source is a human donor with aplastic anemia. The V gene is TRBV10-3, the J gene TRBJ2-3; 10 bases align to TRBD2. The CDR3 coding sequence is TGTGCCATCAGTGAGGGACTAGCGGACACAGATACGCAGCGTTTT. Translation gives CAISEGLADTDTQRF.